Listed below are T cell receptor beta chains from one sample, sequenced in a study of identical twins. One entry per CDR3 protein, called by TCRdb with MiXCR from the 5' RACE reads. The profile shows more than 650,000 distinct CDR3 sequences, less than 7% of them singletons. What was sequenced was naive T cells sorted from blood. The receptors originated from a man between 18 and 29 years old in good health. CDR3s include the opening cysteine and the closing phenylalanine or tryptophan. The D gene is left open where the match is weak. Not every row has a clone size; where given, it reads once, few, many or a size class.

TRBV5-1	13	-	many	TRBJ2-5	TGCGCCAGCGCCGTGGGTGTCCAAGAGACCCAGTACTTC	CASAVGVQETQYF
TRBV6-5	14	TRBD2	few	TRBJ2-1	TGTGCCAGCAGTTACCGCGGGAGATGGTATGAGCAGTTCTTC	CASSYRGRWYEQFF
TRBV18	15	-	few	TRBJ2-4	TGTGCCAGCTCACCAGAAGTGGCAGCTAGGGGCATTCAGTACTTC	CASSPEVAARGIQYF
TRBV7-2	14	-	many	TRBJ2-2	TGTGCCAGCAGCTTTAGCGTCGCCACCGGGGAGCTGTTTTTT	CASSFSVATGELFF
TRBV5-1	15	-	many	TRBJ2-1	TGCGCCAGCAGCGCCGGGACCACCACCTACAATGAGCAGTTCTTC	CASSAGTTTYNEQFF
TRBV6-2/TRBV6-3	14	TRBD1	few	TRBJ2-1	TGTGCCAGCAGTTATGCCGGACAGGGAGCGTGGCAGTTCTTC	CASSYAGQGAWQFF
TRBV5-1	15	TRBD1	-	TRBJ2-1	TGCGCCAGCAGCTTGGGGACAGGGGACAACAATGAGCAGTTCTTC	CASSLGTGDNNEQFF
TRBV5-1	15	-	many	TRBJ2-1	TGCGCCAGCAGCTTCCGCGGGTCTCATGGCTATGAGCAGTTCTTC	CASSFRGSHGYEQFF
TRBV5-1	15	TRBD1	few	TRBJ2-7	TGCGCCAGCAGCCCGGGGACAGGGATTACCTACGAGCAGTACTTC	CASSPGTGITYEQYF
TRBV12-3/TRBV12-4	17	TRBD2	many	TRBJ2-7	TGTGCCAGCAGACCGGGACTAGCGGGAGAAAACTACTACGAGCAGTACTTC	CASRPGLAGENYYEQYF
TRBV29-1	15	TRBD2	many	TRBJ2-1	TGCAGCGTTGATCTAGCGGGAGGGCCGTTATCTATGTGGTTCTTC	CSVDLAGGPLSMWFF
TRBV29-1	11	-	many	TRBJ1-1	TGCAGCGTCGGACCGGGGGAGGAAGCTTTCTTT	CSVGPGEEAFF
TRBV18	13	-	few	TRBJ1-5	TGTGCCAGCTCACCAAACGAAAATCAGCCCCAGCATTTT	CASSPNENQPQHF
TRBV5-1	15	-	few	TRBJ1-3	TGCGCCAGCAGCTTGTCCCGGGGCTCTGGAAACACCATATATTTT	CASSLSRGSGNTIYF
TRBV12-3/TRBV12-4	17	TRBD2	-	TRBJ2-3	TGTGCCAGCAACACCCGGGCTAGCGGGAAAACAGCAGATACGCAGTATTTT	CASNTRASGKTADTQYF
TRBV6-5	12	-	-	TRBJ2-5	TGTGCCAGCAGCGGCGGGGAAGAGACCCAGTACTTC	CASSGGEETQYF
TRBV5-1	13	-	-	TRBJ2-5	TGCGCCAGCAGCACAGGACAGTTGGAGACCCAGTACTTC	CASSTGQLETQYF
TRBV25-1	16	-	many	TRBJ2-3	TGTGCCAGCAGTGAATATGGCCTCGGGACGGCAGATACGCAGTATTTT	CASSEYGLGTADTQYF
TRBV7-9	13	-	many	TRBJ2-5	TGTGCCAGCAGCTTAGACGAGGGGGAGACCCAGTACTTC	CASSLDEGETQYF
TRBV29-1	13	-	many	TRBJ2-7	TGCAGCGTTGAAGATCCAGGGCCCCGGGAGCAGTACTTC	CSVEDPGPREQYF
TRBV20-1	13	-	many	TRBJ1-2	TGCAGTGCTAGAGTGCCCGGGGACTATGGCTACACCTTC	CSARVPGDYGYTF
TRBV12-3/TRBV12-4	16	-	many	TRBJ1-4	TGTGCCAGCAGCTTCGAAGGACAACACCTACCGGGGAAACTGTTTTTT	CASSFEGQHLPGKLFF
TRBV3-1	13	-	few	TRBJ2-1	TGTGCCAGCAGCCCCCAGGGGAGGAATGAGCAGTTCTTC	CASSPQGRNEQFF
TRBV6-2/TRBV6-3	13	-	-	TRBJ2-7	TGTGCCAGCAGTTACTACGACCTGGACGAGCAGTACTTC	CASSYYDLDEQYF
TRBV12-3/TRBV12-4	15	-	many	TRBJ2-3	TGTGCCAGCAGTTTAATGCTACAGCTCACAGATACGCAGTATTTT	CASSLMLQLTDTQYF
TRBV7-2	14	-	-	TRBJ1-1	TGTGCCAGCAGCCTAGGGGCAGGGACCACTGAAGCTTTCTTT	CASSLGAGTTEAFF
TRBV20-1	12	-	few	TRBJ1-2	TGCAGTGCTCTCAGGGTCGCCTATGGCTACACCTTC	CSALRVAYGYTF
TRBV12-3/TRBV12-4	13	-	many	TRBJ2-7	TGTGCCAGCAGTTTTGTTGGGAACAAGGAGCAGTACTTC	CASSFVGNKEQYF
TRBV20-1	13	-	many	TRBJ1-1	TGCAGTGCTAGAGTTAGAGGGTCCACTGAAGCTTTCTTT	CSARVRGSTEAFF
TRBV27	15	TRBD1	-	TRBJ2-7	TGTGCCAGCAGTTTATCGTCCGGACAGGGCTACGAGCAGTACTTC	CASSLSSGQGYEQYF